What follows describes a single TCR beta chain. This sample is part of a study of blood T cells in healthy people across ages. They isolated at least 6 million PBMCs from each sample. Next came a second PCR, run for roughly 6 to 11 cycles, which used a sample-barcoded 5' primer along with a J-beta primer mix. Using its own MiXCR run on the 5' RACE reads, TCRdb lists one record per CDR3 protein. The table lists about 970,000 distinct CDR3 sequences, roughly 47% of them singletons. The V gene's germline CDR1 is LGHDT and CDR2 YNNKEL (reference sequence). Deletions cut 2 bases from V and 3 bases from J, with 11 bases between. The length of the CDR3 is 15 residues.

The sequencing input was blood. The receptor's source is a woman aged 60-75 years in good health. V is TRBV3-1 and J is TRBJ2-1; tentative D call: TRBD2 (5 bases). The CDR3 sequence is CASSQTPGIYNEQFF. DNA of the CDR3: TGTGCCAGCAGCCAAACCCCCGGGATCTACAATGAGCAGTTCTTC.